The T cell receptor beta chain described here comes from a study of blood T cell repertoires in COVID-19. Germline-derived CDR1 and CDR2 are MNHEY and SVGEGT. The CDR3 has 15 residues. Unmatched junction bases numbered 1, after V lost 1 base and J lost 5 bases. Profiling relied on immunoSEQ multiplex PCR, and the TCRdb table lists in-frame clones only, not all of them. This sample yields approximately 71,000 clones, of which 88% are seen a single time; about 4.6% belongs to the top ten. The chain couples TRBV6-2 or TRBV6-3 to TRBJ2-1, with 11 positions matching TRBD2. Sample: peripheral blood. The clonotype originates from a human donor in a cohort sampled during active COVID-19. For the CDR3, the DNA is TGTGCCAGCAGTTACTTGGGACTAGCGGACAATGAGCAGTTCTTC. It encodes CASSYLGLADNEQFF.